Listed below are T cell receptor beta chains from one sample, sequenced in a study of blood T cells in healthy people across ages. Via MiXCR, TCRdb re-called the 5' RACE reads, giving one row per CDR3 protein. The data hold more than 500,000 distinct CDR3 sequences, with over 25% observed a single time. This sample also belongs to another study, concerning T cells of mothers and their children.

Material: blood. The receptors shown here come from a boy between 2 and 10 years old in good health. CDR3s include the opening cysteine and the closing phenylalanine or tryptophan. D genes are given only for firm matches. The listing skips clone size in some rows; elsewhere it reads once, few, many or a size class.

TRBJ2-2,few,-,TRBV3-1,TGTGCCAGCAGCCAAGTCGCCCCCGGGGAGCTGTTTTTT,CASSQVAPGELFF
TRBJ2-7,few,TRBD1,TRBV5-8,TGTGCCAGCAGCTACCGGACAGGGACTCGCTACGAGCAGTACTTC,CASSYRTGTRYEQYF
TRBJ1-1,-,-,TRBV27,TGTGCCAGCAGTTTTACACCGAACACTGAAGCTTTCTTT,CASSFTPNTEAFF
TRBJ1-1,-,-,TRBV15,TGTGCCACCAGCAGGGGGGACGGCATGAACACTGAAGCTTTCTTT,CATSRGDGMNTEAFF
TRBJ1-6,-,-,TRBV20-1,TGCAGTGCAGTAGTTCCAGGAGGGGTTTCACCCCTCCACTTT,CSAVVPGGVSPLHF
TRBJ2-1,-,-,TRBV19,TGTGCCAGTAGTATAGTTGGCATGAATGAGCAGTTCTTC,CASSIVGMNEQFF
TRBJ2-3,few,-,TRBV12-3/TRBV12-4,TGTGCCAGCAGCAACATCAGGGACACAGATACGCAGTATTTT,CASSNIRDTDTQYF
TRBJ2-5,-,-,TRBV20-1,TGCAGTGCTCGCCGGACCTTGGAGACCCAGTACTTC,CSARRTLETQYF
TRBJ2-1,few,-,TRBV20-1,TGCAGTGCTAGAGATCGGGTTATCCCTCTCGATGAGCAGTTCTTC,CSARDRVIPLDEQFF
TRBJ1-2,many,-,TRBV7-2,TGTGCCAGCAGCTCCGGGATAGACTATGGCTACACCTTC,CASSSGIDYGYTF
TRBJ1-5,-,-,TRBV30,TGTGCCTGGAGTCCACAGGGTATCGGCAATCAGCCCCAGCATTTT,CAWSPQGIGNQPQHF